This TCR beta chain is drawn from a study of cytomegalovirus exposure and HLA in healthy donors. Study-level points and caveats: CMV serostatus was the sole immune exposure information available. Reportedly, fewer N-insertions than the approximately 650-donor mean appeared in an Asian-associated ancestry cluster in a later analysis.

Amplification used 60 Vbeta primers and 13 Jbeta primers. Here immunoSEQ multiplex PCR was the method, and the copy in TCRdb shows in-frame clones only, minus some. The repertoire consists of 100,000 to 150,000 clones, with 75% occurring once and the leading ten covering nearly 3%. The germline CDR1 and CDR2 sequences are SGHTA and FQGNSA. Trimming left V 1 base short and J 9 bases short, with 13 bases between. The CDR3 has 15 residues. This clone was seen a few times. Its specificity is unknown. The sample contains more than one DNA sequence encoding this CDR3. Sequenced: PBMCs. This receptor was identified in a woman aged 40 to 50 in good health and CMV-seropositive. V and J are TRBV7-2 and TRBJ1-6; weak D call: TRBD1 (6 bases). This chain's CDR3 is CASSLGQGPGSPLHF. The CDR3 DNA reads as TGTGCCAGCAGCTTAGGTCAGGGGCCCGGTTCACCCCTCCACTTT.